There are a few counts of the clone carrying this TCR beta chain. The antigen remains undetermined. The data were obtained in a study of response to subunit inactivated influenza vaccine. TCRdb reprocessed the RT-PCR reads via MiXCR and lists one record per CDR3 protein. Among hundreds of thousands of distinct CDR3 sequences listed, 10% to 15% were seen once. Trimming cost V 0 bases and J 2 bases, with 11 bases left between them. The germline CDR1 and CDR2 sequences are MNHNS and SASEGT. The CDR3 covers 15 residues. The study's findings and limits: Authors proposed each seasonal influenza vaccination draws in few new T cells.

The specimen comprised PBMCs from blood, sampled on the day of vaccination. The receptor's source is a man aged 50-60 years who received an inactivated influenza vaccine. J is TRBJ2-7 and V is TRBV6-1; maybe TRBD2 (6 bases). The CDR3 coding sequence is TGTGCCAGCAGTGAAGCGCTTGGCGGGACCTACGAGCAGTACTTC. This encodes CASSEALGGTYEQYF.